These T cell receptor beta chains were read from a single sample in a study of cytomegalovirus exposure and HLA in healthy donors. Sequencing was performed with immunoSEQ multiplex PCR; in TCRdb, only in-frame clones are kept and a portion is missing. This table lists more than 95,000 clones. Material: PBMCs. These receptors were obtained from a man younger than 40 in good health and CMV-seronegative. The CDR3 runs from the conserved cysteine through the conserved F or W. D genes are given only for firm matches.

J | D | V | DNA | CDR3
TRBJ1-5 | TRBD1 | TRBV19 | TGTGCCAGTAAGGACAGGGGGCGATCCAATCAGCCCCAGCATTTT | CASKDRGRSNQPQHF
TRBJ2-1 | TRBD1 | TRBV5-1 | TGCGCCAGCAGCAGGACAGGGGGCGTAGAGGGGTGGAATGAGCAGTTCTTC | CASSRTGGVEGWNEQFF
TRBJ1-4 | TRBD1 | TRBV5-4 | TGTGCCAGCAGCCCGGGACAGGATGCAACTAATGAAAAACTGTTTTTT | CASSPGQDATNEKLFF
TRBJ2-3 | TRBD1 | TRBV28 | TGTGCCAGCACCGTTGAGGGACAGGGTTGGGCAGATACGCAGTATTTT | CASTVEGQGWADTQYF
TRBJ2-2 | NA | TRBV30 | TGTGCCTACCTGGACTATACCGGGGAGCTGTTTTTT | CAYLDYTGELFF
TRBJ1-3 | NA | TRBV9 | TGTGCCAGCAGCGAGGATGCGGGGTCAGGAAACACCATATATTTT | CASSEDAGSGNTIYF
TRBJ2-5 | NA | TRBV9 | TGTGCCAGCAGCGGGACTCAGCAAGAGACCCAGTACTTC | CASSGTQQETQYF
TRBJ2-3 | NA | TRBV27 | TGTGCCAGCAGGCGCAGGGGTCCAGATACGCAGTATTTT | CASRRRGPDTQYF
TRBJ2-7 | TRBD1 | TRBV28 | TGTGCCAGCAGGGGGACAGGGGGCTCCTACGAGCAGTACTTC | CASRGTGGSYEQYF
TRBJ2-7 | TRBD2 | TRBV13 | TGTGCCAGCAGCGCCCGGACTAGCGGTGAAGATAGGTACGAGCAGTACTTC | CASSARTSGEDRYEQYF
TRBJ1-1 | NA | TRBV5-8 | TGTGCCAGCAGCCCGGGGTGGAACACTGAAGCTTTCTTT | CASSPGWNTEAFF
TRBJ2-7 | TRBD2 | TRBV4-2 | TGTGCCAGCAGTTCGGGAATAGCGGGAGCCGGCTCCTACGAGCAGTACTTC | CASSSGIAGAGSYEQYF
TRBJ1-1 | NA | TRBV10-3 | TGTGCCATCAAGGAGATCATGAACACTGAAGCTTTCTTT | CAIKEIMNTEAFF
TRBJ2-1 | NA | TRBV5-1 | TGCGCCAGCAGCCAGCCCCAGGGTACACCCTACAATGAGCAGTTCTTC | CASSQPQGTPYNEQFF
TRBJ2-7 | TRBD1 | TRBV5-1 | TGCGCCAGCAGTAGGGACAGGGACACCTACGAGCAGTACTTC | CASSRDRDTYEQYF
TRBJ2-2 | NA | TRBV4-1 | TGCGCCAGCAGCCATCCCCCAGAGGGGGGGGCAGCCGGGGAGCTGTTTTTT | CASSHPPEGGAAGELFF
TRBJ2-7 | NA | TRBV7-9 | TGTGCCAGCAGCTTGTCGGGAGCTACCTACGAGCAGTACTTC | CASSLSGATYEQYF
TRBJ2-1 | TRBD2 | TRBV5-4 | TGTGCCAGCAGCCAGCCGGGACTAGAGGGCAATGAGCAGTTCTTC | CASSQPGLEGNEQFF
TRBJ1-4 | NA | TRBV30 | TGTGCCTGGAGTGTACAGTCTAATGAAAAACTGTTTTTT | CAWSVQSNEKLFF
TRBJ1-4 | NA | TRBV28 | TGTGCCAGCAGCTCGAGAGCAACTAATGAAAAACTGTTTTTT | CASSSRATNEKLFF
TRBJ1-1 | NA | TRBV29-1 | TGCAGCGTTGATTCCGGGGATAGGACTGAAGCTTTCTTT | CSVDSGDRTEAFF
TRBJ1-1 | TRBD1 | TRBV6-4 | TGTGCCAGCAGTGACGGGACAGGGGCTTTCTTT | CASSDGTGAFF
TRBJ1-1 | NA | TRBV5-5 | TGTGCCAGCAGCAGCCAGACAGGAATGAACACTGAAGCTTTCTTT | CASSSQTGMNTEAFF
TRBJ1-4 | NA | TRBV28 | TGTGCCAGCAGTTTTCGTTCAGGCTACGATGAAAAACTGTTTTTT | CASSFRSGYDEKLFF
TRBJ1-2 | NA | TRBV10-2 | TGCGCCAGCAGTCAGAGGGTCGTGGGAGCTAACTATGGCTACACCTTC | CASSQRVVGANYGYTF
TRBJ1-2 | NA | TRBV28 | TGTGCCAGCAGTTTAGTCGGAGGGAGGGAGGGCTACACCTTC | CASSLVGGREGYTF
TRBJ2-7 | NA | TRBV27 | TGTGCCAGCAGTCTTTTTGAACAGGGCAACGAGCAGTACTTC | CASSLFEQGNEQYF
TRBJ2-7 | NA | TRBV4-2 | TGTGCCAGCAGCACATCCTCGGGGAGGTACGAGCAGTACTTC | CASSTSSGRYEQYF
TRBJ2-3 | NA | TRBV7-6 | TGTGCCAGCAGCTTAGCCAGGCTCGGTGATACGCAGTATTTT | CASSLARLGDTQYF
TRBJ2-2 | TRBD2 | TRBV30 | TGTGCCTGGCGTACGTTAGCGGGGGACACCGGGGAGCTGTTTTTT | CAWRTLAGDTGELFF
TRBJ1-1 | TRBD1 | TRBV5-4 | TGTGCCAGCAGCTACGACCCCAGCCGGACAGGGGCGGTAAACACTGAAGCTTTCTTT | CASSYDPSRTGAVNTEAFF
TRBJ2-3 | TRBD2 | TRBV9 | TGTGCCAGCAGCGTAGCGGGTAGCGGGAGAGATACGCAGTATTTT | CASSVAGSGRDTQYF
TRBJ1-5 | NA | TRBV5-1 | TGCGCCAGCAGCTTGGGCCCAGATAGCAATCAGCCCCAGCATTTT | CASSLGPDSNQPQHF
TRBJ1-6 | NA | TRBV5-1 | TGCGCCAGCAGCTTGGAACCAACTCAGCCGATAGCTAATTCACCCCTCCACTTT | CASSLEPTQPIANSPLHF
TRBJ2-6 | NA | TRBV10-3 | TGTGCCATCAGTGAGTCGGGCAGGTTTGCAGTCCAATCTGGGGCCAACGTCCTGACTTTC | CAISESGRFAVQSGANVLTF
TRBJ1-3 | NA | TRBV19 | TGTGCCAGTACCTTAAACGTCGAGTCTGGAAACACCATATATTTT | CASTLNVESGNTIYF
TRBJ2-7 | NA | TRBV5-1 | TGCGCCAGCAGCTTTGGGGGCCGCCTCCCCGAGCAGTACTTC | CASSFGGRLPEQYF
TRBJ2-5 | NA | TRBV7-2 | TGTGCCAGCAGCTCCGCCGGGACTCTTTTTTTGGAGACCCAGTACTTC | CASSSAGTLFLETQYF
TRBJ2-7 | TRBD2 | TRBV7-9 | TGTGCCAGCAGCTTTGCGGGAGGGCCCCGCTTTACTTCTTACGAGCAGTACTTC | CASSFAGGPRFTSYEQYF
TRBJ1-5 | NA | TRBV6-1 | TGTGCCAGCAGTGACCAGTTCAATCAGCCCCAGCATTTT | CASSDQFNQPQHF
TRBJ2-2 | NA | TRBV28 | TGTGCCAGCAGTTTAATGCGGGAAAACGGGGAGCTGTTTTTT | CASSLMRENGELFF